This TCR beta chain was documented in a study of vaccination and CD4 T cells after COVID-19. For the study at large: SARS-CoV-2 had been detected by nasal swab PCR in convalescent patients; roughly 10 were mild, one severe. Stimuli were overlapping spike peptide pools of SARS-CoV-2 and three common cold coronaviruses (HCoV-NL63, HCoV-OC43, HCoV-229E). Researchers treated control cultures with a CEFX pool, an HIV-1 Nef pool, or no peptide.

Regarding treatment: approximately 10-day PBMC culture with coronavirus spike peptide pools or control peptides (ViraFEST assay). Oncomine TCR Beta short-read sequencing was applied to DNA from cultured CD4+ T cells. Cultures of CD4+ T cells served as the source for extracting genomic DNA. TCRdb recomputed calls from the PCR reads with MiXCR, one row per CDR3 protein. The sample includes fewer than 13,000 distinct CDR3 sequences, 60% to 70% of them seen just once. A remark on this clonotype: Its cognate antigen is unknown.

Unmatched junction bases numbered 6, after V lost 4 bases and J lost 7 bases. Germline V gene lookup returns CDR1 MNHEY and CDR2 SMNVEV (reference sequence). The CDR3 consists of 13 residues. J is TRBJ1-1 and V is TRBV27, with TRBD1 matching 7 bases. The sequence derives from a human donor who had recovered from COVID-19. The sequenced sample was CD4+ T cells from blood, cultured in vitro. CDR3 region: CASSYQDRSEAFF. DNA of the CDR3: TGTGCCAGCAGTTACCAGGACAGGAGTGAAGCTTTCTTT.